Given below is one TCR beta chain in context. Under the authors' procedure: Amplification with reference gene primers provided the estimates of nucleated cell counts. The table came from immunoSEQ multiplex PCR; TCRdb's copy has only in-frame clones and leaves some out. The V and J calls and the clone size are those of that table, but D and trimming were determined from the DNA. The sample holds about 230,000 clones, roughly 84% seen once. These data belong to a study of blood T cell repertoires in COVID-19. Study-level information: Samples taken during acute and convalescent COVID-19 were collected in the United States, Italy and Spain. The cDNA or gDNA used as material had been derived from T cells, B-cell-depleted T cells, or PBMCs.

CDR1 KGHSH and CDR2 LQKENI come from the germline V gene. V lost 6 bases and J lost 5; bases outside the gene matches: 4. The CDR3 runs to 12 residues. The sequenced sample consisted of peripheral blood. The rearrangement uses TRBV18 and TRBJ2-7, with 7 nucleotides matching TRBD1. This TCR was recovered from a woman between 45 and 60 years old with acute or convalescent COVID-19. The chain's CDR3 is CASSQQGNEQYF. The CDR3 DNA sequence: TGTGCCAGCTCTCAACAGGGGAACGAGCAGTACTTC.